A selection of T cell receptor beta chains follows, all from one sample in a study of blood T cell repertoires in COVID-19. Data came from immunoSEQ multiplex PCR; TCRdb stores just in-frame clones and leaves some out. The sample records about 400,000 clones, roughly 89% being singletons. Sample: PBMCs or T cells enriched from blood (not recorded which). The receptor set was obtained from a woman under 40 who had recovered from COVID-19. Both conserved end residues are part of each CDR3. D genes are given only for firm matches. Some rows mark clone size as missing; the rest say once, few, many or name a class of expanded clone.

TRBD1	.	TRBJ1-2	TRBV2	TGTGCCAGCAGTGTCACAGGGGCTGCTAACTATGGCTACACCTTC	CASSVTGAANYGYTF
TRBD1	.	TRBJ1-1	TRBV27	TGTGCCAGCAGGTATACAGGGGGCGGTGGAGGAGCTTTCTTT	CASRYTGGGGGAFF
TRBD1	.	TRBJ1-1	TRBV7-3	TGTGCCAGCAGCTTAGAGGCGGGACAGGGTCCCGTGAACACTGAAGCTTTCTTT	CASSLEAGQGPVNTEAFF
TRBD1	.	TRBJ1-1	TRBV10-3	TGTGCCATCACCCGGACAGGGAACACTGAAGCTTTCTTT	CAITRTGNTEAFF
.	once	TRBJ2-7	TRBV4-1	TGCGCCAGCAGCCAAGTTGGAGGTTACTACGAGCAGTACTTC	CASSQVGGYYEQYF
.	.	TRBJ1-2	TRBV28	TGCGGGACGCGGCGGGGGTACTATGGCTACACCTTC	CGTRRGYYGYTF
.	.	TRBJ1-1	TRBV2	TGTGCCAGCATCTTCCTCCCCGCGGGTAACGCTTTCTTT	CASIFLPAGNAFF
TRBD1	.	TRBJ2-5	TRBV7-8	TGTGCCAGCAGCTCTCCCGAGGACAGGGGAGGGGAGACCCAGTACTTC	CASSSPEDRGGETQYF
.	many	TRBJ1-3	TRBV7-6	TGTGCCAGCAGCTTAACACACTCTGGAAACACCATATATTTT	CASSLTHSGNTIYF
TRBD1	.	TRBJ1-6	TRBV28	TGTGCCAGCACCCGGGACAGGGGAGGTTATAATTCACCCCTCCACTTT	CASTRDRGGYNSPLHF
.	.	TRBJ1-4	TRBV4-2	TGTGCCAGCAGCCAAGACCTATCGCCTTGGAATGAAAAACTGTTTTTT	CASSQDLSPWNEKLFF
.	.	TRBJ1-1	TRBV7-3	TGTGCCAGCAGCTTAGGACAACCGAACACTGAAGCTTTCTTT	CASSLGQPNTEAFF
TRBD1	once	TRBJ2-7	TRBV5-1	TGCGCCAGCAGCGTCCGACAGGGGCATGAGCAGTACTTC	CASSVRQGHEQYF
TRBD1	.	TRBJ1-2	TRBV19	TGTGCCAGTAGTACGACCCCCAGGGGGGAATACTATGGCTACACCTTC	CASSTTPRGEYYGYTF
.	.	TRBJ2-2	TRBV21-1	TGTGCCAGCAGCCTAACGACAGTGAACACCGGGGAGCTGTTTTTT	CASSLTTVNTGELFF
TRBD1	.	TRBJ2-5	TRBV5-1	TGCGCCAGCAGCTTGAGGACAGGGATCACCTTGGAGACCCAGTACTTC	CASSLRTGITLETQYF
TRBD2	.	TRBJ2-2	TRBV9	TGTGCCAGCAGCGTAGCGGGACTAGCGAACACCGGGGAGCTGTTTTTT	CASSVAGLANTGELFF
TRBD1	.	TRBJ2-7	TRBV7-3	TGTGCCAGCAGCAAAGGGACAGACTTCCAGCAGTACTTC	CASSKGTDFQQYF
TRBD1	.	TRBJ1-4	TRBV6-5	TGTGCCAGCAGTTTTGGACAGGGTCTCAAACTGTTTTTT	CASSFGQGLKLFF
.	.	TRBJ1-2	TRBV4-3	TGCGCCAGCAGCCAAGATCTACAGGGTGGGAACTATGGCTACACCTTC	CASSQDLQGGNYGYTF
.	.	TRBJ1-1	TRBV5-1	TGCGCCAGCAGCTCTCTCAGGGAGAACACTGAAGCTTTCTTT	CASSSLRENTEAFF
.	.	TRBJ1-1	TRBV6-5	TGTGCCAGCGGTCGAGGGACTGAAGCTTTCTTT	CASGRGTEAFF
TRBD2	.	TRBJ2-3	TRBV28	TGTGCCAGCAGTTCGGGGGGTTTTGGGTTGACAGATACGCAGTATTTT	CASSSGGFGLTDTQYF
.	.	TRBJ2-1	TRBV10-1	TGCGCCAGCAGTAGTCTCAGGGATGGGGCTGAGCAGTTCTTC	CASSSLRDGAEQFF
.	.	TRBJ2-2	TRBV4-3	TGCGCCAGCAGCCCACTAGCTAGTTCCGGGGAGCTGTTTTTT	CASSPLASSGELFF
.	.	TRBJ1-5	TRBV5-1	TGCGCCAGCAGCTCAGAAGGTCGGGGGGATCAGCCCCAGCATTTT	CASSSEGRGDQPQHF
.	.	TRBJ2-3	TRBV9	TGTGCCAGCAGCGGGGAGAAATCTAGCACAGATACGCAGTATTTT	CASSGEKSSTDTQYF
TRBD1	.	TRBJ2-7	TRBV15	TGTGCCACCAGCAGATCCGGGACAGGGAGTTACGAGCAGTACTTC	CATSRSGTGSYEQYF
.	.	TRBJ2-4	TRBV10-1	TGCGCCAGCAGTGGGCGGGCCAAAAACATTCAGTACTTC	CASSGRAKNIQYF
TRBD1	.	TRBJ2-5	TRBV6-5	TGTGCCAGCAGTTACGCCGGGACAGGGGGTGTAGAGACCCAGTACTTC	CASSYAGTGGVETQYF
.	.	TRBJ1-4	TRBV2	TGTGCCAGCACGTTTCAACAGTCTAATGAAAAACTGTTTTTT	CASTFQQSNEKLFF
.	.	TRBJ1-1	TRBV10-3	TGTGCCATCAGTGAGTCGCGAGGGCTGAGGATGAACACTGAAGCTTTCTTT	CAISESRGLRMNTEAFF
.	.	TRBJ2-2	TRBV24-1	TGTGCCACCAGTGACGGTTCCTACAACACCGGGGAGCTGTTTTTT	CATSDGSYNTGELFF
.	.	TRBJ2-2	TRBV5-6	TGTGCCAGTCAAAACCGACTAGATCTAGGGGAGCTGTTTTTT	CASQNRLDLGELFF
.	.	TRBJ2-1	TRBV19	TGTGCCAGTAGTGGACACCTCTACAATGAGCAGTTCTTC	CASSGHLYNEQFF
TRBD2	.	TRBJ2-7	TRBV30	TGTGCCTGGGTCGGCGGGAGCTCCTACGAGCAGTACTTC	CAWVGGSSYEQYF
TRBD1	.	TRBJ1-6	TRBV5-1	TGCGCCAGCAGCTCGCCCGATGGACAGGCGGCCAATTCACCCCTCCACTTT	CASSSPDGQAANSPLHF
TRBD1	.	TRBJ1-5	TRBV28	TGTGCCAGCAGTTTGGTTGGACAGGGCAATCAGCCCCAGCATTTT	CASSLVGQGNQPQHF
.	.	TRBJ2-7	TRBV19	TGTGCCAGTAGTAGGGGGCATCGTGGGGTAGGTTTCTACGAGCAGTACTTC	CASSRGHRGVGFYEQYF
.	.	TRBJ1-1	TRBV19	TGTGCCAGTAGTATCCGTAGGGGGAACACTGAAGCTTTCTTT	CASSIRRGNTEAFF
TRBD1	.	TRBJ2-1	TRBV27	TGTGCCAGCAGTACGGGACAGGGGTTCGAGCAGTTCTTC	CASSTGQGFEQFF
TRBD2	few	TRBJ2-1	TRBV5-1	TGCGCCAGCAGCTTGGCCTGGGGGGGCAATGAGCAGTTCTTC	CASSLAWGGNEQFF
TRBD1	.	TRBJ1-2	TRBV6-6	TGTGCCAGCAGTTTCGCAGGGGGCGACTATGGCTACACCTTC	CASSFAGGDYGYTF
TRBD1	.	TRBJ1-2	TRBV10-3	TGTGCCATCAGTGAGACAGGGGGCAACTATGGCTACACCTTC	CAISETGGNYGYTF
TRBD1	.	TRBJ1-5	TRBV19	TGTGCCAGTACCACCTCGCAGGGGGGAGATAGCAATCAGCCCCAGCATTTT	CASTTSQGGDSNQPQHF
.	once	TRBJ2-4	TRBV25-1	TGTGCCAGCAGTCCCGGTCCTTCAAACATTCAGTACTTC	CASSPGPSNIQYF
TRBD1	many	TRBJ1-5	TRBV6-2/TRBV6-3	TGTGCCAGCAGCCCGGGACAGGACCATCAGCCCCAGCATTTT	CASSPGQDHQPQHF
TRBD2	.	TRBJ2-3	TRBV9	TGTGCCAGCAGCGTAGTGGGTAGCGGGGTCGATACGCAGTATTTT	CASSVVGSGVDTQYF
.	few	TRBJ2-1	TRBV5-4	TGTGCCAGCAGCCCCGCTTGGGGCCATGAGCAGTTCTTC	CASSPAWGHEQFF
TRBD1	.	TRBJ2-7	TRBV7-9	TGTGCCAGCAGCGTTACAGGGGCCTTCTCTTCCTACGAGCAGTACTTC	CASSVTGAFSSYEQYF
.	.	TRBJ1-5	TRBV6-5	TGTGCCAGCAGTTACGGAGGCAATCAGCCCCAGCATTTT	CASSYGGNQPQHF
TRBD1	many	TRBJ2-5	TRBV6-1	TGTGCCAGCAGTGAAGGACAGGGGGCCGAGACCCAGTACTTC	CASSEGQGAETQYF
TRBD2	.	TRBJ2-2	TRBV9	TGTGCCAGCACCCGTCTAAAGGGGCTAGCGGGATACACCGGGGAGCTGTTTTTT	CASTRLKGLAGYTGELFF
.	.	TRBJ2-7	TRBV28	TGTGCCAGCAGTTCTCCGGGGGTTGGGGGCTCCTACGAGCAGTACTTC	CASSSPGVGGSYEQYF
TRBD2	.	TRBJ2-5	TRBV12-5	TGTGCTAGTGGTTTGTTGGGGGCCGGGACTAGCGGGAGCCAAGAGACCCAGTACTTC	CASGLLGAGTSGSQETQYF
TRBD1	.	TRBJ2-1	TRBV3-1/TRBV3-2	TGTGCCAGCGCGCAAGCGGGGACAGGGAACAATGAGCAGTTCTTC	CASAQAGTGNNEQFF
.	.	TRBJ2-3	TRBV6-1	TGTGCCAGCAGTGAATCCCTATGGGGGGAGTGGGTGGATACGCAGTATTTT	CASSESLWGEWVDTQYF